Below are 28 T cell receptor beta chains sequenced from a single sample in a study of post-analysis software for immune sequencing data. No antigen has been identified for these receptors. Included in the TCR beta cDNA libraries were unique molecular identifiers. A single record per CDR3 protein comes from TCRdb applying MiXCR to the PCR reads. The sample lists roughly 410,000 distinct CDR3 sequences, less than 40% seen once, with roughly 13% in the top ten. The study, taken as a whole, reports: Four or five TRBV segments, TRBV5-6, TRBV5-1 and TRBV20-1 among them, were found more frequent in patients than controls.

Sequenced material: blood. The receptors were sampled from a girl aged 5-17 years with multiple sclerosis.

This clonotype was observed a few times. The genes are TRBV3-1 and TRBJ2-5; TRBD1 aligns across 12 bases. V gave up 2 bases and J gave up 5 bases; unmatched junction bases: 12. CDR1 is LGHDT and CDR2 is YNNKEL in the germline V gene (reference sequence). The CDR3 loop spans 18 amino acids. The CDR3 protein is CASSQPWDRGLLDETQYF. In nucleotides, the CDR3 is TGTGCCAGCAGCCAACCATGGGACAGGGGGCTTCTAGACGAGACCCAGTACTTC.

The chain couples TRBV20-1 to TRBJ1-5; 7 bases match TRBD1. The junction had 2 bases not matched to a gene; V was cut back by 6 bases and J by 0 bases. This CDR3 is 13 amino acids long. Germline lookup yields CDR1 DFQATT and CDR2 SNEGSKA (reference sequence). CDR3 nucleotides: TGCAGTGCCGGACAGGATAGCAATCAGCCCCAGCATTTT. Encoded protein: CSAGQDSNQPQHF.

This clonotype has only a few counts. The chain uses TRBV7-6 and TRBJ2-1; 8 bases agree with TRBD2. The trim removed 10 bases at V and 6 bases at J, leaving 5 bases unmatched. Germline loops: CDR1 SGHVS, CDR2 FNYEAQ. This CDR3 has 12 residues. CDR3 residues: CATGGLGNEQFF. The CDR3 DNA follows: TGTGCCACGGGGGGGCTGGGCAATGAGCAGTTCTTC.

In the case of this clonotype: A much larger clone differs by one base, so this may be a read error. The chain joins TRBV2 to TRBJ2-1, with TRBD1 matching 11 bases. Trimming cost V 6 bases and J 7 bases; bases outside gene matches: 8. The CDR3 has 15 residues. From germline, CDR1 is SNHLY and CDR2 FYNNEI. The CDR3 DNA reads as TGTGCCAGCAGCCTGGGACAGGGGGAGCGAAATGAGCAGTTCTTC. It specifies CASSLGQGERNEQFF. Combining the CDR3 with reference TRBV2 and TRBJ2-1 gives the whole variable domain EPEVTQTPSHQVTQMGQEVILRCVPISNHLYFYWYRQILGQKVEFLVSFYNNEISEKSEIFDDQFSVERPDGSNFTLKIRSTKLEDSAMYFCASSLGQGERNEQFFGPGTRLTVL.

The rearrangement joins TRBV3-1 to TRBJ2-7; D gene uncertain. Trimming removed 0 bases from V and 6 bases from J, with 9 bases in between. The CDR3 runs to 13 residues. From germline, CDR1 is LGHDT and CDR2 YNNKEL (reference sequence). The CDR3 region is CASSQEGRAEQYF. Written as DNA, the CDR3 is TGTGCCAGCAGCCAAGAGGGAAGGGCCGAGCAGTACTTC.

This clonotype showed up many times. The chain joins TRBV10-3 to TRBJ2-1; 11 bases align to TRBD2. Germline values: CDR1 ENHRY, CDR2 SYGVKD. The junction had 11 bases not matched to a gene; V was cut back by 4 bases and J by 0 bases. The CDR3 is made up of 19 amino acids. In DNA, the CDR3 is TGTGCCATCAGTGCCGGGCTAGCGGGGGGCCCGAGCTCCTACAATGAGCAGTTCTTC. Amino acid sequence: CAISAGLAGGPSSYNEQFF.

V gene TRBV6-6 combines with J gene TRBJ2-7; a weak D match, TRBD2 (6 bases). V dropped 7 bases and J dropped 7 bases, with 17 bases sitting between them. Germline-derived CDR1 and CDR2 are MNHNY and SVGAGI (reference sequence). This CDR3 has 13 amino acids. Here the CDR3 DNA reads TGTGCCAGCAAAAAGGTGGCAGGGAGGGAGCAGTACTTC. Its protein is CASKKVAGREQYF.

This clonotype was found once. At one boundary the junction diverges from the germline segment, which might be a read error. CDR3 protein: CASSQGADNNEQFF. For the CDR3, the DNA is TGTGCCAGTAGCCAAGGGGCCGATAACAATGAGCAGTTCTTC. This sequence joins TRBV4-2 and TRBJ2-1; possible D gene TRBD1, 5 bases. This CDR3 is built from 14 residues. Per the germline V gene, CDR1 is LGHNA and CDR2 is YNFKEQ.

This chain uses TRBV7-8 with TRBJ2-5, with TRBD1 matching over 9 bases. The end of the DNA is better explained by TRBJ2-7, so the J call may be wrong. Germline V CDR1 and CDR2: SGHVS, FQNEAQ. The CDR3 covers 15 residues. In DNA, the CDR3 is TGTGCCAGCAGCTCCCGGGACAGGGCTGGGCGCGAGCAGTACTTC. Translating gives CASSSRDRAGREQYF.

The rearrangement links TRBV19 to TRBJ2-6; the D gene is possibly TRBD2 (7 bases). Trimming removed 2 bases at V and 8 bases at J, with 13 bases between. The CDR3 is 15 amino acids. Germline-derived CDR1 and CDR2 are LNHDA and SQIVND (reference sequence). For the CDR3, the DNA is TGTGCCAGTAGTATAAGGGGGGGGACACCCAACGTCCTGACTTTC. It translates to CASSIRGGTPNVLTF.

In its sample, this clonotype was seen a few times. This chain links TRBV6-5 with TRBJ2-1; 7 positions match TRBD2. Germline-derived CDR1 and CDR2 are MNHEY and SVGAGI. This CDR3 is 14 amino acids long. V trimming: 6 bases; J trimming: 1 base; junction bases outside the gene matches: 3. In DNA form, the CDR3 reads TGTGCCAGCAGGACTAGCCCGTCCTACAATGAGCAGTTCTTC. It translates to CASRTSPSYNEQFF.

This clonotype has a handful of counts. In DNA form, the CDR3 reads TGTGCAAGTCGCCGAGCTAGGGGGGGGAAACTGAACACTGAAGCTTTCTTT. Translating gives CASRRARGGKLNTEAFF. This sequence joins TRBV12-2 and TRBJ1-1; the D segment call TRBD1 is taken from the table without a DNA check. TRBV12-2 is flagged as a pseudogene. CDR3 size: 17 residues.

Note on this clonotype: No conserved phenylalanine or tryptophan is present at the end of the CDR3, so a read error is the likely explanation. V is TRBV27 and J is TRBJ2-7, with D maybe TRBD1 (5 bases). Germline loops: CDR1 MNHEY, CDR2 SMNVEV (reference sequence). Between the trimmed V and J ends, which lost 2 bases and 0 bases, there was a span of 11 bases. This CDR3 has 15 residues. The CDR3 here is CASSLVSGISYEQYC. CDR3 nucleotide sequence: TGTGCCAGCAGTTTAGTGTCAGGGATCTCCTACGAGCAGTACTGC.

The rearrangement joins TRBV6-6 to TRBJ1-1; 7 positions match TRBD1. CDR3 length: 15 residues. The J segment lost 0 bases and the V segment lost 4 bases, leaving 5 bases of the junction unmatched. Germline CDR1 reads MNHNY; CDR2 reads SVGAGI (reference sequence). CDR3 loop: CASSLTGALNTEAFF. Here the CDR3 DNA reads TGTGCCAGCAGTTTAACAGGGGCCCTGAACACTGAAGCTTTCTTT.

This chain uses TRBV12-3 or TRBV12-4 with TRBJ2-4, with 10 positions matching TRBD2. Germline trimming cut 6 bases from V and 6 bases from J; bases unmatched to any gene: 5. This CDR3 is built from 14 residues. CDR3 sequence reads: CASSIAGGRNIQYF. CDR3 DNA sequence: TGTGCCAGCAGCATAGCGGGGGGTCGAAACATTCAGTACTTC.

V and J are TRBV20-1 and TRBJ2-7, with 8 positions matching TRBD1. CDR1 is DFQATT and CDR2 is SNEGSKA in the germline V gene (reference sequence). The V segment lost 5 bases and the J segment 3 bases; nucleotides outside the gene matches: 3. The CDR3 spans 12 residues. The CDR3 bases are TGCAGTGCTGGACAGGGTAACTACGAGCAGTACTTC. It is translated as CSAGQGNYEQYF.

This clonotype was detected a few times. The chain employs TRBV28 and TRBJ2-5, with TRBD1 as a possible D gene (5 bases). The end of the DNA is better explained by TRBJ2-7, so the J call may be wrong. Germline-derived CDR1 and CDR2 are MDHEN and SYDVKM. The CDR3 contains 15 residues. In DNA, the CDR3 is TGTGCCAGCAGCCGAACCTGGACAAAAAGCTACGAGCAGTACTTC. Translation: CASSRTWTKSYEQYF.

This clonotype was seen many times. The CDR3 region has the DNA TGTGCCACCAGCAGAGATGTGGGCAGGCTAGCTAACTATGGCTACACCTTC. This encodes CATSRDVGRLANYGYTF. The chain employs TRBV15 and TRBJ1-2; D is undetermined. V was pared by 0 bases and J by 0 bases, with 14 bases between. This CDR3 has 17 residues. Germline-derived CDR1 and CDR2 are LNHNV and YYDKDF (reference sequence).

The chain couples TRBV6-2 or TRBV6-3 to TRBJ2-2; no reliable D call. The CDR3 is 15 residues long. V lost 2 bases and J 4 bases, leaving 11 bases between the germline ends. The germline V gene has CDR1 MNHEY and CDR2 SVGEGT. The CDR3 bases are TGTGCCAGCAGTTACGAGTGGGGTTTCACCGGGGAGCTGTTTTTT. Protein product: CASSYEWGFTGELFF.

The chain uses TRBV12-3 or TRBV12-4 and TRBJ1-4; possibly TRBD1 for D (5 bases). CDR3 length equals 16 residues. The V end was cut by 6 bases, the J end by 8 bases, with 22 bases between. The chain's CDR3 is CASREKDNLTPEKLFF. In DNA, the CDR3 is TGTGCCAGCAGGGAAAAGGACAACTTAACCCCAGAAAAACTGTTTTTT.

The chain has TRBV11-2 and TRBJ2-1, with D perhaps TRBD1 (7 bases). V was cut by 5 bases and J by 7 bases, with 21 bases left in between. Germline lookup yields CDR1 SGHAT and CDR2 FQNNGV. The CDR3 extends over 16 amino acids. In DNA form, the CDR3 reads TGTGCCAGCAGCCTCAACGGAGGGGGCGCGGAAAATGAGCAGTTCTTC. It yields the protein CASSLNGGGAENEQFF.

This chain uses TRBV4-1 with TRBJ2-1; possibly TRBD2 for D (5 bases). Trimming removed 4 bases at V and 5 bases at J, with 18 bases between. The CDR3 has 16 amino acids. Germline V gene lookup returns CDR1 MGHRA and CDR2 YSYEKL. CDR3 nucleotide sequence: TGCGCCAGCAGCCGGGAAGTGGGAGACGGGGACAATGAGCAGTTCTTC. The encoded protein is CASSREVGDGDNEQFF.

The chain has TRBV27 and TRBJ1-1; no definite D call. The CDR3 runs to 13 residues. CDR1 is MNHEY, CDR2 SMNVEV, per germline (reference sequence). The V gene lost 6 bases and the J gene lost 1 base, with 9 bases spanning the gap. This chain's CDR3 is CASRDRENTEAFF. As DNA, the CDR3 is TGTGCCAGCAGAGACCGGGAGAACACTGAAGCTTTCTTT.

The chain carries TRBV7-6 and TRBJ2-3, with TRBD2 identical over 10 bases. This CDR3 is built from 16 residues. V shed 5 bases and J 5 bases; nucleotides not matched to a gene: 10. Germline lookup yields CDR1 SGHVS and CDR2 FNYEAQ. The CDR3 DNA reads as TGTGCCAGCAGCCCCCCCAGCGGGGGGGCAAGAGATACGCAGTATTTT. Its protein is CASSPPSGGARDTQYF.

The table lists this clonotype with a few counts. The chain uses TRBV5-5 and TRBJ2-1; TRBD1 or TRBD2 may be the D gene (5 bases each). The CDR3 runs to 14 residues. Germline CDR1 and CDR2: SGHKS and YYEKEE (reference sequence). Trimming removed 6 bases at V and 2 bases at J, with 12 bases between. The CDR3, as DNA: TGTGCCAGCACGCCGCTGGGGGCCTACAATGAGCAGTTCTTC. This translates into CASTPLGAYNEQFF.

The chain couples TRBV28 to TRBJ2-3; D is ambiguous. The V and J ends lost 2 bases and 5 bases respectively, with 5 bases between them. CDR1 is MDHEN, CDR2 SYDVKM, per germline. The CDR3 has 12 amino acids. CDR3 protein: CASSLLKDTQYF. CDR3 DNA sequence: TGTGCCAGCAGTTTACTGAAAGATACGCAGTATTTT.

V is TRBV15 and J is TRBJ2-1; no clear D gene. From germline, CDR1 is LNHNV and CDR2 YYDKDF (reference sequence). Trimming took 0 bases from V and 7 from J, leaving 4 bases between them. The CDR3 loop spans 12 amino acids. Here the CDR3 DNA reads TGTGCCACCAGCAGAGATTTTAATGAGCAGTTCTTC. It is translated as CATSRDFNEQFF.

Notes on this clonotype: At one of its ends the junction is not consistent with the germline gene, which may arise from a read error. This chain uses TRBV3-1 with TRBJ1-1; D is undetermined. CDR3 length: 17 residues. Germline V gene lookup returns CDR1 LGHDT and CDR2 YNNKEL (reference sequence). The CDR3 DNA is TGTGCCAGCAGCCAAGATTCGGGAAGGGTGAGGAGGGCTGAAGGTTTCTTT. The encoded protein is CASSQDSGRVRRAEGFF.